This T cell receptor beta chain originates from a study of Ad26.COV2.S vaccination and SARS-CoV-2 variants. The CDR3 is 17 amino acids. Trimming stripped 0 bases from V and 0 bases from J, with 11 bases between. Germline V gives CDR1 SGHVS, CDR2 FQNEAQ. TCRdb's table, derived via immunoSEQ multiplex PCR, lists solely in-frame clones and lacks some. The sample carries approximately 450,000 clones, 90% recorded once. Treatment indicated: 15 to 20 received Ad26.COV2.S at low or high dose, single or two shots; a few received placebo; per-sample allocation not given. Specimens were obtained on day 63 following the first vaccine or placebo injection. An adult of 18-55 years in Boston served as donor.

The TCR sequence derives from a person between 18 and 59 years old who received the Ad26.COV2.S COVID-19 vaccine or a placebo. The V gene is TRBV7-8, the J gene TRBJ2-2; D is possibly TRBD1 (5 bases). The sample in question was peripheral blood, obtained in a trial of Ad26.COV2.S vaccine versus placebo. CDR3 sequence reads: CASSLALGHSNTGELFF. As DNA, the CDR3 is TGTGCCAGCAGCTTAGCGCTGGGGCACTCGAACACCGGGGAGCTGTTTTTT.